The source of this TCR beta chain is a study of T-cell memory formation after mild COVID-19. TCRdb analysed the 5' RACE reads with MiXCR anew, one entry per CDR3 protein. Of about 150,000 distinct CDR3 sequences in the sample, around 21% are singletons; the top ten hold 2% to 2.5%. The CDR3 has 13 residues. V lost 3 bases, J lost 5 bases, and 12 bases lay in between. Germline V gene data show CDR1 as SGHRS and CDR2 as YFSETQ. The clonotype was recovered from an adult woman who had mild COVID-19 (a few samples of this study predate the infection). Cell type and time point are not known. V and J are TRBV5-1 and TRBJ2-7, with D uncertain. Sequencing input: PBMCs or a T cell subset sorted from them (not recorded which). The CDR3 coding sequence is TGCGCCAGCAGCTCCGCCGTTGGGGACGAGCAGTACTTC. It yields the protein CASSSAVGDEQYF.